These 13 T cell receptor beta chains were all obtained from the same sample, sequenced in a study of cytomegalovirus exposure and HLA in healthy donors. The PCR used 60 Vbeta and 13 Jbeta primers. Data came from immunoSEQ multiplex PCR; TCRdb stores just in-frame clones and leaves some out. The data hold around 100,000 clones, with roughly 80% observed a single time. Sequences were obtained from PBMCs. All receptors come from a man aged 25 to 40 in good health and CMV-seropositive.

This clone was seen just once. The junction differs from germline at one of its ends, possibly a read error. This chain links TRBV7-9 with TRBJ1-3; maybe TRBD1 (5 bases). Germline V lookup: CDR1 SEHNR, CDR2 FQNEAQ (reference sequence). The CDR3 spans 14 residues. The CDR3 spells CSSSLLGPGNTIYF. The CDR3 DNA reads as TGTTCCAGCAGCTTACTGGGGCCTGGAAACACCATATATTTT.

The chain employs TRBV19 and TRBJ2-7; 10 positions agree with TRBD1. The CDR3 sequence is 13 residues long. V shed 6 bases, J shed 7 bases, and the junction held 6 bases outside the gene matches. The V gene's germline CDR1 is LNHDA and CDR2 SQIVND (reference sequence). CDR3 region: CASRGTGVREQYF. The CDR3 bases are TGTGCCAGTAGAGGGACAGGGGTGAGGGAGCAGTACTTC.

The rearrangement joins TRBV18 to TRBJ1-3; the D gene is possibly TRBD1 (6 bases). The V gene lost 2 bases and the J gene lost 4 bases, with 12 bases spanning the gap. Germline CDR1 reads KGHSH; CDR2 reads LQKENI. The CDR3 has 15 amino acids. The CDR3 nucleotides are TGTGCCAGCTCACCATCCGGGACATTGGGAAACACCATATATTTT. Translating it yields CASSPSGTLGNTIYF.

V gene TRBV5-1 combines with J gene TRBJ2-3; TRBD1 matches at 9 bases. Germline values: CDR1 SGHRS, CDR2 YFSETQ. This CDR3 is 15 amino acids long. The V and J ends lost 3 bases and 3 bases, in that order; junction bases with no gene match: 5. The CDR3 DNA reads as TGCGCCAGCAGCTACGGGACAGGGAGTACAGATACGCAGTATTTT. This translates into CASSYGTGSTDTQYF.

J is TRBJ2-7 and V is TRBV2, with 8 bases identical to TRBD1. CDR3 size: 14 residues. CDR1 is SNHLY, CDR2 FYNNEI, per germline. The V and J ends lost 9 bases and 0 bases, in that order; junction bases with no gene match: 7. The CDR3 region is CASKGTGSSYEQYF. CDR3 nucleotide sequence: TGTGCCAGTAAGGGGACAGGTAGCTCCTACGAGCAGTACTTC.

The V and J genes are TRBV15 and TRBJ2-1, with TRBD1 as a possible D gene (5 bases). This CDR3 comprises 17 residues. The V end was cut by 2 bases, the J end by 2 bases, with 16 bases between. Germline lookup yields CDR1 LNHNV and CDR2 YYDKDF (reference sequence). CDR3: CATSRSLTDSPYNEQFF. CDR3 DNA: TGTGCCACCAGCAGATCCCTTACCGACAGTCCCTACAATGAGCAGTTCTTC.

The chain couples TRBV13 to TRBJ1-2; TRBD1 matches 7 bases. In germline, CDR1 is PRHDT, CDR2 FYEKMQ (reference sequence). Trimming removed 8 bases from V and 2 bases from J; junction bases left unmatched: 14. The CDR3 spans 16 residues. The chain's CDR3 is CASLNRRDSLNYGYTF. The CDR3 nucleotides are TGTGCCAGCTTGAATCGGCGGGACAGCTTAAACTATGGCTACACCTTC.

The chain combines TRBV7-8 with TRBJ2-5, with 14 bases fitting TRBD2. The length of the CDR3 is 18 residues. Germline V CDR1 and CDR2: SGHVS, FQNEAQ. V gave up 2 bases and J gave up 1 base; unmatched junction bases: 6. In nucleotides, the CDR3 is TGTGCCAGCAGCTTAAGGACTAGCGGGGGGCACCGCCAAGAGACCCAGTACTTC. Encoded protein: CASSLRTSGGHRQETQYF. The full variable domain, with the rest looked up from reference TRBV7-8 and TRBJ2-5, is GAGVSQSPRYKVAKRGQDVALRCDPISGHVSLFWYQQALGQGPEFLTYFQNEAQLDKSGLPSDRFFAERPEGSVSTLKIQRTQQEDSAVYLCASSLRTSGGHRQETQYFGPGTRLLVL.

The CDR3 DNA sequence: TGTGCCATCGGGGTAGGCCCAGCGGGAGGCAACAATGAGCAGTTCTTC. Its protein product is CAIGVGPAGGNNEQFF. The chain combines TRBV10-3 with TRBJ2-1; 9 nucleotides agree with TRBD2. Germline V lookup: CDR1 ENHRY, CDR2 SYGVKD. With V trimmed by 8 bases and J by 5 bases, 13 bases remained unmatched. The CDR3 sequence is 16 residues long.

The V gene is TRBV7-2, the J gene TRBJ1-2, with 9 nucleotides matching TRBD1. This CDR3 has 14 residues. The J segment lost 4 bases and the V segment lost 7 bases, leaving 7 bases of the junction unmatched. Germline CDR1 reads SGHTA; CDR2 reads FQGNSA. CDR3 DNA sequence: TGTGCCAGCAACACTAGGGGACAGGGCTATGGCTACACCTTC. Translated, it gives CASNTRGQGYGYTF.

The J gene is TRBJ1-2, the V gene TRBV19; maybe TRBD1 (5 bases). Germline CDR1 and CDR2: LNHDA and SQIVND (reference sequence). Trimming stripped 2 bases from V and 3 bases from J, with 22 bases between. This CDR3 contains 18 residues. The CDR3 coding sequence is TGTGCCAGTAGTATATTTAGTTCTTCAGGGTGGTTCGACTATGGCTACACCTTC. Translation: CASSIFSSSGWFDYGYTF.

The rearrangement links TRBV5-6 to TRBJ2-5; perhaps TRBD1 as D (6 bases). Germline CDR1 is SGHDT and CDR2 is YYEEEE. The V end was cut by 2 bases, the J end by 0 bases, with 8 bases between. CDR3 length equals 14 residues. CDR3 nucleotide sequence: TGTGCCAGCAGCTTACAGGGAAACCAAGAGACCCAGTACTTC. Protein product: CASSLQGNQETQYF.

The chain uses TRBV6-5 and TRBJ1-2, with TRBD1 as a possible D gene (5 bases). The germline V and J ends were trimmed by 6 bases and 6 bases, with 14 bases remaining between them. This CDR3 has 13 residues. The germline V gene has CDR1 MNHEY and CDR2 SVGAGI. In nucleotides, the CDR3 is TGTGCCAGCAGGCGGGACTCTGTCGATGGCTACACCTTC. It is translated as CASRRDSVDGYTF.